This T cell receptor beta chain is from a study of shared clonotypes between healthy human individuals (dated by TCRdb to about 2020). For context, the study as a whole: The cohort comprised a couple of women and a few men aged 18 to 49 years. For each donor, three plates each were used for CD4 naive and CD4 memory, two plates were used for CD8 naive, and one plate was used for CD8 memory. To estimate repertoire size and how much clonotypes are shared between individuals, the study performed deep sequencing of blood TCR repertoires from a few healthy adults. To increase sequencing depth and limit assay-specific biases, TCR repertoire library preparation and sequencing were carried out by different laboratories using diverse techniques. Each donor's leukapheresis produced roughly between roughly 0.85 and 10 billion PBMCs. Findings and caveats that apply to the study as a whole: Clonotypes shared by all four sorted-subset donors showed higher generation probabilities than non-shared clonotypes. When four donors were compared, the shared fraction of clonotypes was about 5% for naive CD4, over 3% for naive CD8, roughly 2.5% for memory CD4, and 0.4% for memory CD8. Pairwise subsampling indicated that sequencing depth was expected to affect the degree of clonotype sharing among donors. Rarefaction of sorted-subset datasets indicated incomplete sequencing despite the large sequencing depth. Sampling was restricted to blood, and TCR repertoires in tissues likely differ from the TCR repertoires found in blood. Larger estimated clonotype richness was generally found for naive subsets than for memory subsets. The genetic and exposure-history diversity represented was limited by the small number of donors.

The donors were healthy, HIV-negative adults who had no recently reported acute infections or vaccinations. Every donor was a Caucasian adult living in Nashville, Tennessee, USA. CD4+ T cells were enriched by magnetic negative selection; naive cells were then positively selected on CD45RA, and the negative fraction formed the memory subset. Blood was obtained by leukapheresis, after which PBMCs were separated by Ficoll-Histopaque density gradient centrifugation and cryopreserved in liquid nitrogen vapor phase. Analytical flow cytometry was used to check the purity and quantity of every magnetically sorted T cell population. From each sorted fraction, genomic DNA was isolated and quantified by UV absorbance on a Nanodrop 2000c. Using the deep immunoSEQ assay, TCR CDR3 regions were amplified from genomic DNA by multiplex PCR. Genomic DNA extracted from each cell subset was distributed evenly over all wells of several immunoSEQ 96-well plates, and each plate served as one replicate. For sorted subsets, each replicate PCR was loaded with roughly 0.2 ug genomic DNA, equivalent to 30,000 to 35,000 T cell genomes. The purified libraries were quantified using a Qubit 3.0 fluorometer, sized with a Bioanalyzer 2100, and then quantified again using the KAPA Library Quantification kit. A separate single-read 150-cycle Illumina NextSeq 550 flow cell was used to sequence each immunoSEQ 96-well plate. Per the original workflow: Because the immunoSEQ output included only junctional sequences and no quality scores, the filtering could not be the same as the filtering used for full-length reads. To assign V/J genes and CDR3, sequences were annotated using PyIR, a Python wrapper for IgBLAST v1.9, with IMGT germline references. Reads with weak V/J assignments (E-value above 1e-6), missing CDR3, stop codons, out-of-frame junctions, or ambiguous translated residues were removed. V3J clonotypes were defined as sequences sharing the same inferred V gene, J gene, and CDR3 amino acid sequence. The percentage overlap between two repertoires was calculated by dividing the number of shared unique clonotypes by the size of the smaller repertoire. Richness of each repertoire was evaluated using RTK rarefaction, the Chao1 estimator, and Recon v2.1 estimates of unobserved clonotypes. Generation probabilities for all TCRbeta clonotypes obtained by the gDNA method from a handful of donors were computed using OLGA. In its TCRdb copy, this immuneACCESS table keeps in-frame sequences only and misses some clones. Where compared with another copy, unresolved V genes explain less than half of these, and the others have no known cause. D and trimming come from the DNA, and the V and J calls and clone size come from that table. The sample profile shows about 1 million clones; roughly 80% of them were found once. The ten largest clonotypes hold around 1.5% of the sample.

The CDR3 runs 16 amino acids, cysteine and phenylalanine included. Only CDR3 DNA is held: 48 bases, read in frame from base 1. For this chain, trimming is 5 bases at the V end and 0 bases at the J end, and the number of junction bases without a gene match is 7. The germline V gene encodes CDR1 SGHTA and CDR2 FQGNSA. Comments on this clone: Its antigen remains unidentified. No much larger clone exists at a distance of one base, and base qualities are not known. Other DNA sequences in this specimen translate into the identical CDR3.

The source material was memory CD4+ T cells sorted from blood. The sample's cell subset or site label, in plain terms: CD45RA-negative fraction. The V and J genes are TRBV7-2 and TRBJ1-3, with 7 junctional bases fitting TRBD1. The source is a man aged 18 to 30 in good health. Here is the DNA: TGTGCCAGCAGCGCAAGGGACAGAGCCTCTGGAAACACCATATATTTT. Its amino acids are CASSARDRASGNTIYF. With the rest looked up from the reference TRBV7-2 and TRBJ1-3 genes rather than sequenced, the full variable domain is GAGVSQSPSNKVTEKGKDVELRCDPISGHTALYWYRQSLGQGLEFLIYFQGNSAPDKSGLPSDRFSAERTGGSVSTLTIQRTQQEDSAVYLCASSARDRASGNTIYFGEGSWLTVV.